This T cell receptor (beta chain) is from a study of T cell responses to AZD1222 COVID-19 vaccine. Study-level findings and limits: Targeting of unmutated variant regions was reportedly seen in nearly half of spike-specific TCRs. Mostly white British, mostly female donors; authors suggested clonal diversity may be underestimated. Vaccine-associated CD4 TCRs spanned spike, dominant at 160-218 and 743-854.

Second doses that came at about 4 or about 12 weeks were put together. Worth noting for this clone: No antigen is known for it.

CDR3 length: 14 residues. The V gene lost 1 base and the J gene lost 2 bases, with 8 bases spanning the gap. CDR1 is LGHDT, CDR2 YNNKEL, per germline (reference sequence). Assay: immunoSEQ multiplex PCR; the TCRdb copy retains only in-frame clones and omits some. The sample shows 50,000 to 70,000 clones, 86% of them seen only once. The receptor's source is an adult who received the AZD1222 COVID-19 vaccine. The chain combines TRBV3-1 (or the pseudogene TRBV3-2) with TRBJ1-2; no clear D. The sequencing here drew on peripheral blood, taken 28 days after the second AZD1222 dose. CDR3 region: CASSQVPNNYGYTF. The CDR3 DNA sequence: TGTGCCAGCAGCCAAGTCCCAAACAACTATGGCTACACCTTC.